The 4 T cell receptor beta chains in this list originate from one sample, sequenced in a study of breast tumors, draining lymph nodes, adjacent tissues. TCRdb independently ran MiXCR on the multiplex PCR reads; one entry per CDR3 protein. Among about 270,000 distinct CDR3 sequences listed, over 30% were seen once. The lymph nodes were axillary draining lymph nodes from breast cancer patients. The sample comprised axillary lymph node tissue. The receptors here all came from a female donor with breast cancer. Some clones in this sample may be carry-over from other donors' samples.

Ten or more counts support this clonotype. J is TRBJ2-1 and V is TRBV20-1, with 13 bases lining up with TRBD2. Germline CDR1 is DFQATT and CDR2 is SNEGSKA (reference sequence). The CDR3 is made up of 16 amino acids. The ends lost 1 base at V and 6 bases at J; junction bases unmatched: 6. The CDR3 nucleotides are TGCAGTGCTAGAGTACCGGGACTAGCGGGGCTCAATGAGCAGTTCTTC. This codes for CSARVPGLAGLNEQFF.

Of note for this clonotype: A clone one base away is much larger, so this may be a read error. No conserved phenylalanine or tryptophan is present at the end of the CDR3, so a read error is the likely explanation. The chain combines TRBV20-1 with TRBJ2-7; the D is unclear. Germline loops: CDR1 DFQATT, CDR2 SNEGSKA (reference sequence). Trimming pared 0 bases from V and 0 bases from J, leaving 12 bases between. This CDR3 spans 15 amino acids. The CDR3 reads CSARDRRRHSYEQYS. CDR3 DNA sequence: TGCAGTGCTAGAGATAGGCGCCGTCACTCCTACGAGCAGTACTCC.

This clonotype was recorded a few times. A read error is possible here, since a much larger clone lies one base away. Given the absence of the conserved phenylalanine or tryptophan at the CDR3 end, a read error is likely. No DNA is shown, since the ends of the CDR3 on it are uncertain; the CDR3 is the one TCRdb lists. The chain uses TRBV7-9 and TRBJ2-5. The CDR3 adds up to 11 amino acids, both ends counted. Germline V gives CDR1 SEHNR, CDR2 FQNEAQ (reference sequence). CDR3 loop: CASSLVTSLYL.

This clonotype appeared many times. The V gene is TRBV19, the J gene TRBJ2-7; 8 nucleotides match TRBD2. The CDR3 loop spans 16 amino acids. V shed 5 bases and J 4 bases; nucleotides not matched to a gene: 13. CDR1 is LNHDA and CDR2 is SQIVND in the germline V gene (reference sequence). As DNA, the CDR3 is TGTGCCAGTAGTCCTTTAGCGGGATTCAGTTCGTACGAGCAGTACTTC. Protein product: CASSPLAGFSSYEQYF.